This section outlines one TCR beta chain sequence together with its context. The antigen is undetermined. The record originates from a study of beta chain features in type 1 diabetes. The study's findings and limits: All four CD4+ subsets from Type 1 diabetes patients carried moderately but significantly shorter TCRB CDR3s.

The authors reverse transcribed all of the isolated RNA, so sequencing captured expressed TCRB transcripts. The method was immunoSEQ multiplex PCR; TCRdb's version includes in-frame clones alone and lacks a portion of them. This repertoire shows more than 250,000 clones, approximately 20% found once; its top ten account for roughly 0.028%. Germline CDR1 and CDR2: SQVTM and ANQGSEA. This CDR3 is 13 amino acids long. V was pared by 5 bases and J by 5 bases, with 8 bases of the junction left unmatched. The sequence was collected from a woman in her thirties or forties with type 1 diabetes. Material for sequencing was naive CD4+ T cells from blood. The chain is built from TRBV29-1 and TRBJ2-5, with 7 positions matching TRBD2. The CDR3, as DNA: TGCAGCGTTTTACGCGGACTAGGGGAGACCCAGTACTTC. Protein product: CSVLRGLGETQYF.